The rows below give T cell receptor beta chains drawn from one sample of a study of CD8+CD57+ T cells in acquired aplastic anemia. From the reads, TCRdb called clonotypes with MiXCR, one entry per CDR3 protein. The sample shows 350,000 to 450,000 distinct CDR3 sequences, 65% to 75% of them seen only once. The sample consisted of sorted CD4+, CD8+, or CD8+CD57+ T cells (not recorded which) from PBMCs. The receptors shown here come from a human donor in good health, serving as a control. The CDR3 runs from the conserved cysteine through the conserved F or W. A D gene is named only where the DNA matches it firmly. Clone size is shown for a subset of rows, as once, few, many or a class of expanded clone.

size	D	V	J	CDR3	DNA
-	TRBD2	TRBV20-1	TRBJ2-7	CSASRLAGDSYEQYF	TGCAGTGCTAGCCGACTAGCGGGAGACTCCTACGAGCAGTACTTC
-	-	TRBV2	TRBJ2-3	CASSDDPAKEPLFF	TGTGCCAGCAGTGACGACCCCGCAAAAGAGCCGCTCTTCTTT
-	-	TRBV19	TRBJ1-2	CASTKNRDYGYTF	TGTGCCAGTACTAAAAACAGGGACTACGGCTACACCTTC
few	-	TRBV24-1	TRBJ2-2	CATSLRTGELFF	TGTGCCACCAGTCTCCGAACCGGGGAGCTGTTTTTT
many	-	TRBV5-5	TRBJ1-1	CASSPGPQKWAFF	TGTGCCAGCAGTCCCGGACCCCAAAAATGGGCTTTCTTT
-	-	TRBV5-6	TRBJ2-3	CASSQGGGGRITDTQYF	TGTGCCAGCAGCCAAGGAGGGGGCGGGAGGATAACAGATACGCAGTATTTT
-	-	TRBV5-5	TRBJ1-2	CASTGAREGLGEGYTF	TGTGCCAGCACCGGGGCGAGAGAGGGCCTTGGGGAAGGCTACACCTTC
-	-	TRBV5-1	TRBJ1-1	CASSSGGTGKAFF	TGTGCCAGCAGCAGCGGAGGTACCGGCAAAGCTTTCTTT
-	TRBD2	TRBV19	TRBJ2-5	CASQPQRGRQDTQYF	TGTGCCAGCCAGCCGCAGCGGGGGCGCCAAGATACCCAGTACTTT
-	-	TRBV9	TRBJ2-3	CASSVSGGRGDTQYF	TGTGCCAGCAGCGTATCAGGGGGGCGGGGAGATACGCAGTATTTT
many	-	TRBV12-3/TRBV12-4	TRBJ1-1	CASSLSGPNTEAFF	TGTGCCAGCAGTTTATCAGGGCCGAACACTGAAGCTTTCTTT
many	TRBD2	TRBV4-2	TRBJ2-7	CASSQESGTSDYEQYF	TGTGCCAGCAGCCAAGAGTCTGGGACTAGCGACTACGAGCAGTACTTC
many	TRBD1	TRBV28	TRBJ1-5	CASSLSGQGGQPQHF	TGTGCCAGCAGTTTATCGGGACAGGGAGGGCAGCCCCAGCATTTT
-	TRBD2	TRBV10-3	TRBJ2-3	CATWTRDTQYF	TGTGCCACGTGGACTAGGGATACGCAGTATTTT
few	-	TRBV15	TRBJ1-2	CATSRDGYGYTF	TGTGCCACCAGCAGAGATGGGTATGGCTACACCTTC
many	-	TRBV3-2	TRBJ1-5	CASSQGRTTVNF	TGTGCCAGCAGCCAAGGTCGGACTACTGTGAATTTT
many	-	TRBV12-3/TRBV12-4	TRBJ2-7	CASSPGHPRYEQYF	TGTGCCAGCAGCCCGGGACATCCCCGCTACGAGCAGTACTTC
-	-	TRBV5-5	TRBJ1-2	CASSQPLALLYGYTF	TGTGCCAGCAGCCAGCCACTAGCATTACTATATGGCTACACCTTC
-	TRBD2	TRBV11-3	TRBJ2-7	CASSFNEEAGAYEQYF	TGTGCCAGCAGCTTTAATGAGGAGGCGGGGGCCTACGAGCAGTACTTC
-	TRBD1	TRBV7-2	TRBJ1-6	CASSRDRIFGHYFLHF	TGTGCCAGCAGCCGGGACAGAATCTTCGGGCATTACTTCCTCCACTTT
few	TRBD2	TRBV7-2	TRBJ2-3	CASSTTSGGLFFGYF	TGTGCCAGCAGCACCACTAGCGGGGGGCTGTTCTTCGGGTATTTT
once	TRBD2	TRBV7-3	TRBJ2-7	CATSIGAGGTQYF	TGTGCCACCAGCATAGGAGCGGGAGGGACGCAGTACTTC
-	-	TRBV20-1	TRBJ2-7	CSAPAGNYEHEQYF	TGCAGTGCTCCCGCAGGGAACTACGAGCACGAGCAGTACTTC
-	-	TRBV9	TRBJ2-6	CASSAQFVSVNILTF	TGTGCCAGCAGCGCCCAGTTCGTTTCGGTCAACATCCTGACTTTC